What follows are 17 T cell receptor beta chains derived from one specimen sequenced in a study of cytomegalovirus exposure and HLA in healthy donors. The PCR ran on 60 Vbeta and 13 Jbeta primers. The assay was immunoSEQ multiplex PCR, and TCRdb's table has in-frame clones only and misses some. The sample contains about 140,000 clones, approximately 80% of which appear only once. The sequenced sample was PBMCs. Source of these receptors: a male donor in good health and CMV-seronegative.

The chain links TRBV25-1 to TRBJ1-1; 11 positions agree with TRBD1. The CDR3 loop spans 14 amino acids. The trim removed 4 bases at V and 6 bases at J, leaving 4 bases unmatched. The germline gives CDR1 MGHDK, CDR2 SYGVNS. The CDR3 nucleotides read TGTGCCAGCAGTGCGGACAGGGGGCGAGCTGAAGCTTTCTTT. It translates to CASSADRGRAEAFF.

This clone was seen a few times. The chain recombines TRBV11-2 with TRBJ2-7; D ambiguous. The CDR3 has 13 residues. V shed 2 bases and J shed 0 bases, with 5 bases lying between them. Germline lookup yields CDR1 SGHAT and CDR2 FQNNGV. The DNA for the CDR3 is TGTGCCAGCAGCTTATTCCACTCCTACGAGCAGTACTTC. The encoded protein is CASSLFHSYEQYF.

Details on this clone: The junction shows a germline mismatch at one end, possibly a read error. The chain recombines TRBV7-2 with TRBJ2-7; TRBD1 agrees at 9 bases. The CDR3 runs 11 residues. CDR1 and CDR2 (germline): SGHTA, FQGNSA. CDR3 DNA sequence: TGTGCCAGCTCCGAGGACAGGGGTCTGCACTTC. Encoded protein: CASSEDRGLHF.

V usage is TRBV2 and J usage is TRBJ2-1, with a tentative D call TRBD2 (5 bases). Germline CDR1 and CDR2: SNHLY and FYNNEI. The V and J ends lost 3 bases and 12 bases respectively, with 15 bases between them. This CDR3 spans 13 amino acids. DNA for the CDR3: TGTGCCAGCAGTGATGGCGAGGGCATTCGGCAGTTCTTC. Amino acid sequence: CASSDGEGIRQFF.

The chain has TRBV7-9 and TRBJ1-1; 8 bases are a match to TRBD1. Germline V gene lookup returns CDR1 SEHNR and CDR2 FQNEAQ (reference sequence). The CDR3 is made up of 15 amino acids. The V and J ends lost 4 bases and 0 bases, in that order; junction bases with no gene match: 4. The CDR3 region is CASSSLRGLNTEAFF. CDR3 nucleotide sequence: TGTGCCAGCAGCTCCCTCAGGGGGCTGAACACTGAAGCTTTCTTT. Drawing the rest from reference TRBV7-9 and TRBJ1-1, the complete variable domain is DTGVSQNPRHKITKRGQNVTFRCDPISEHNRLYWYRQTLGQGPEFLTYFQNEAQLEKSRLLSDRFSAERPKGSFSTLEIQRTEQGDSAMYLCASSSLRGLNTEAFFGQGTRLTVV.

V usage is TRBV29-1 and J usage is TRBJ1-1; maybe TRBD1 (6 bases). V was shortened by 3 bases and J by 0 bases, with 17 bases between the two germline ends. Germline CDR1 SQVTM, CDR2 ANQGSEA. This CDR3 contains 16 residues. For the CDR3, the DNA is TGCAGCGTTGATCGGGGGGGGCTTGTTATGAACACTGAAGCTTTCTTT. It is translated as CSVDRGGLVMNTEAFF.

The rearrangement links TRBV7-3 to TRBJ1-4, with TRBD1 matching over 7 bases. The CDR3 runs to 19 residues. The junction had 16 bases not matched to a gene; V was cut back by 6 bases and J by 0 bases. Germline V CDR1 and CDR2: SGHTA, FQGTGA. In DNA, the CDR3 is TGTGCCAGCAGGGCCAACAGAACCAGGACAGGACCAACTAATGAAAAACTGTTTTTT. Encoded protein: CASRANRTRTGPTNEKLFF.

V is TRBV27 and J is TRBJ2-1; tentative D call: TRBD1 (6 bases). Germline V gives CDR1 MNHEY, CDR2 SMNVEV (reference sequence). The V and J ends lost 5 bases and 0 bases respectively, with 20 bases between them. CDR3 length: 18 amino acids. CDR3 residues: CASSPGTITISSYNEQFF. CDR3 nucleotide sequence: TGTGCCAGCAGTCCCGGGACAATTACTATTAGCTCCTACAATGAGCAGTTCTTC.

V and J are TRBV5-1 and TRBJ1-1, with a weak D call TRBD1 (5 bases). Germline lookup yields CDR1 SGHRS and CDR2 YFSETQ. V dropped 5 bases and J dropped 1 base, with 15 bases sitting between them. CDR3 length: 15 amino acids. The CDR3 loop is CASSFQGSPNTEAFF. CDR3 bases: TGCGCCAGCAGTTTCCAGGGTTCCCCGAACACTGAAGCTTTCTTT.

This clone was detected only a few times. The rearrangement links TRBV10-3 to TRBJ2-5; D remains ambiguous. V dropped 3 bases and J dropped 5 bases, with 10 bases sitting between them. This CDR3 comprises 13 residues. Germline V gives CDR1 ENHRY, CDR2 SYGVKD. The CDR3: CAISDGFEETQYF. DNA for the CDR3: TGTGCCATCAGTGACGGGTTTGAGGAGACCCAGTACTTC.

The rearrangement joins TRBV7-6 to TRBJ2-1, with TRBD2 matching 9 bases. The ends lost 5 bases at V and 8 bases at J; junction bases unmatched: 7. Germline lookup yields CDR1 SGHVS and CDR2 FNYEAQ. CDR3 length equals 14 residues. The DNA of the CDR3 is TGTGCCAGCAGCCCTCCGGGACTAGCCCATGAGCAGTTCTTC. Amino acids: CASSPPGLAHEQFF.

This chain joins TRBV6-1 and TRBJ1-2, with D uncertain. Trimming cost V 5 bases and J 7 bases, with 20 bases left between them. CDR1 and CDR2 (germline): MNHNS, SASEGT. The CDR3 consists of 15 residues. The CDR3 loop reads CASSSLRYSSTGYTF. DNA for the CDR3: TGTGCCAGCAGTAGCCTTCGGTACAGCTCTACTGGCTACACCTTC.

This clone was observed a single time. The V call is TRBV4-2, the J call TRBJ1-1; D possibly corresponds to TRBD1 (5 bases). The CDR3 sequence is 14 residues long. Trimming pared 0 bases from V and 3 bases from J, leaving 8 bases between. CDR1 is LGHNA and CDR2 is YNFKEQ in the germline V gene. The CDR3 bases are TGTGCCAGCAGCCAAGATCCGGGGGACACTGAAGCTTTCTTT. This gives the protein CASSQDPGDTEAFF.

This clone was picked up one time. This sample includes further DNA sequences coding for the same CDR3. J is TRBJ2-6 and V is TRBV5-1; weak D call: TRBD2 (5 bases). Trimming left V 0 bases short and J 0 bases short, with 7 bases between. Germline CDR1 is SGHRS and CDR2 is YFSETQ. CDR3 length equals 16 residues. The DNA of the CDR3 is TGCGCCAGCAGCTTGGGAGGGAGCTCTGGGGCCAACGTCCTGACTTTC. Translation: CASSLGGSSGANVLTF.

This chain uses TRBV4-1 with TRBJ2-1; D perhaps matches TRBD2 (5 bases). From germline, CDR1 is MGHRA and CDR2 YSYEKL. CDR3 length: 13 residues. V lost 4 bases and J 8 bases, leaving 12 bases between the germline ends. The CDR3: CASSPDYLHEQFF. CDR3 nucleotide sequence: TGCGCCAGCAGCCCCGACTACCTCCATGAGCAGTTCTTC.

This clone was seen a single time. This sequence joins TRBV28 and TRBJ1-5; TRBD1 matches at 8 bases. V lost 5 bases to trimming and J lost 2 bases; unmatched junction nucleotides: 5. Per the germline V gene, CDR1 is MDHEN and CDR2 is SYDVKM. This CDR3 region has 15 residues. Written as DNA, the CDR3 is TGTGCCAGCAGTCCATCGACAGGGGGCAATCAGCCCCAGCATTTT. Encoded protein: CASSPSTGGNQPQHF.

The chain is built from TRBV27 and TRBJ2-7; D possibly corresponds to TRBD2 (5 bases). The CDR3 is 13 amino acids. Deletions cut 2 bases from V and 6 bases from J, with 11 bases between. CDR1 and CDR2 from the germline V gene are MNHEY and SMNVEV (reference sequence). The CDR3 here is CASSLLVGGEQYF. CDR3 DNA sequence: TGTGCCAGCAGTTTACTGGTCGGAGGCGAGCAGTACTTC.